What follows are 5 T cell receptor beta chains derived from one specimen sequenced in a study of shared clonotypes between healthy human individuals. Here immunoSEQ multiplex PCR was the method, and the copy in TCRdb shows in-frame clones only, minus some. The sample holds about 2.4 million clones, approximately 90% seen once. The sequencing input was naive CD4+ T cells sorted from blood. Regarding subset: CD45RA+ positively selected. The receptors were gathered from a man aged 18 to 30 in good health.

The rearrangement links TRBV30 to TRBJ1-6, with TRBD1 as a possible D gene (6 bases). The CDR3 loop spans 12 amino acids. The germline V gene encodes CDR1 GTSNPN and CDR2 SVGIG (reference sequence). V lost 5 bases, J lost 9 bases, and 11 bases lay in between. The CDR3 reads CAWVQGLSPLHF. The DNA of the CDR3 is TGTGCCTGGGTACAGGGACTTTCACCCCTCCACTTT.

This chain connects TRBV28 to TRBJ1-1; D may be TRBD1 (5 bases). The CDR3 totals 14 residues. With 2 bases removed from V and 4 bases from J, the gap between germline ends came to 11 bases. Germline-derived CDR1 and CDR2 are MDHEN and SYDVKM. CDR3 region: CASSLGASITEAFF. CDR3 sequence (DNA): TGTGCCAGCAGTTTAGGGGCCTCCATCACTGAAGCTTTCTTT.

The chain combines TRBV10-1 with TRBJ2-3; a weak D match, TRBD1 (6 bases). The CDR3 runs to 15 residues. Germline values: CDR1 WNHNN, CDR2 SYGVQD (reference sequence). V was pared by 6 bases and J by 0 bases, with 13 bases between. The CDR3 region is CASSEDRRSTDTQYF. In DNA, the CDR3 is TGCGCCAGCAGCGAAGACAGGCGAAGCACAGATACGCAGTATTTT.

The rearrangement links TRBV2 to TRBJ1-2, with D perhaps TRBD1 (5 bases). The CDR3 runs to 13 residues. The V gene's germline CDR1 is SNHLY and CDR2 FYNNEI. V was cut by 5 bases and J by 8 bases, with 15 bases left in between. The CDR3 DNA sequence: TGTGCCAGCAGTCCCCGAGTTGGGGGGGGCTACACCTTC. It is translated as CASSPRVGGGYTF.

The chain combines TRBV6-6 with TRBJ1-6; no clear D. This CDR3 region has 14 residues. V was shortened by 0 bases and J by 7 bases, with 7 bases between the two germline ends. Germline loops: CDR1 MNHNY, CDR2 SVGAGI (reference sequence). The CDR3, as DNA: TGTGCCAGCAGTTACTCGGATCCAAATTCACCCCTCCACTTT. Translation: CASSYSDPNSPLHF.